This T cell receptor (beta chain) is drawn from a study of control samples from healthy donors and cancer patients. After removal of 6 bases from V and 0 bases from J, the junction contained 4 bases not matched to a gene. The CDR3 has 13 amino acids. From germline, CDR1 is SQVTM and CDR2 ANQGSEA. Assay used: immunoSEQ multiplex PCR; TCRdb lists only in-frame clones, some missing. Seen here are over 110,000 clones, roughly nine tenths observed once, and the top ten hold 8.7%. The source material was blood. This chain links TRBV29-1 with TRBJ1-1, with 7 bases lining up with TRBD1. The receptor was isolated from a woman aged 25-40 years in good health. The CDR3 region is CSVLGQVNTEAFF. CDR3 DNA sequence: TGCAGCGTCCTAGGACAGGTGAACACTGAAGCTTTCTTT.